Each of the 10 T cell receptor beta chains below was sequenced from the same sample in a study of blood T cell repertoires in COVID-19. Clones were sequenced by immunoSEQ multiplex PCR, and TCRdb holds only the in-frame ones, with some missing. The sample holds over 300,000 clones, 70% to 90% seen once. Sequenced: peripheral blood. The source is a man aged 18 to 30 who had recovered from COVID-19.

The chain uses TRBV21-1 and TRBJ2-1; TRBD1, as called in the table, went unchecked against the DNA. TRBV21-1 constitutes a pseudogene. This CDR3 has 20 amino acids. This CDR3 reads CASSKDEKGKGPAIYNEQFF. The CDR3, as DNA: TGTGCCAGCAGCAAGGACGAAAAGGGTAAGGGGCCGGCTATATACAATGAGCAGTTCTTC.

The gene calls are TRBV5-6 and TRBJ2-5; 9 bases map to TRBD1. CDR3 size: 15 residues. Trimming took 4 bases from V and 2 from J; bases not matched to a gene: 6. The V gene's germline CDR1 is SGHDT and CDR2 YYEEEE. DNA for the CDR3: TGTGCCAGCAGCCCCGGGACAGGGAAACAAGAGACCCAGTACTTC. Encoded protein: CASSPGTGKQETQYF.

Only one count was recorded for this clone. The rearrangement joins TRBV6-5 to TRBJ1-2; a possible D gene is TRBD1 (5 bases). The CDR3 consists of 16 residues. Germline assignment: CDR1 MNHEY and CDR2 SVGAGI. Trimming shortened V by 0 bases and J by 5 bases, and 16 bases separated the two germline ends. This chain's CDR3 is CASSYSQVAGRYGYTF. DNA of the CDR3: TGTGCCAGCAGTTACTCCCAGGTGGCAGGGAGGTATGGCTACACCTTC.

This chain links TRBV5-4 with TRBJ2-1; TRBD2 matches at 9 bases. CDR1 is SGHNT and CDR2 is YYREEE in the germline V gene (reference sequence). The V gene end was trimmed by 3 bases and the J gene end by 0 bases; junction bases not matched to a gene: 1. There are 15 residues in the CDR3. The CDR3 nucleotides are TGTGCCAGCAGCTCTAGCGGGGTCTCCTACAATGAGCAGTTCTTC. It specifies CASSSSGVSYNEQFF.

This chain connects TRBV4-1 to TRBJ2-7, with 7 positions matching TRBD1. Germline CDR1 is MGHRA and CDR2 is YSYEKL. This CDR3 comprises 13 residues. Trimming removed 4 bases from V and 7 bases from J; junction bases left unmatched: 7. The CDR3 nucleotides are TGCGCCAGCAGCCTAGAGCAGGGGGAAGAGCAGTACTTC. It encodes CASSLEQGEEQYF.

The chain uses TRBV7-9 and TRBJ2-3; 8 positions agree with TRBD2. Germline CDR1 is SEHNR and CDR2 is FQNEAQ (reference sequence). This CDR3 contains 15 residues. Trimming at V came to 1 base and at J to 2 bases, leaving 2 bases not matched to a gene. For the CDR3, the DNA is TGTGCCAGCAGCTTAGGAGCGGGGGTCACAGATACGCAGTATTTT. It yields the protein CASSLGAGVTDTQYF.

V usage is TRBV2 and J usage is TRBJ1-1; D gene unclear. V gave up 4 bases and J gave up 2 bases, with 11 bases separating them. The CDR3 loop spans 14 amino acids. From germline, CDR1 is SNHLY and CDR2 FYNNEI. DNA for the CDR3: TGTGCCAGCAGTGTCAGGATTGGAAACACTGAAGCTTTCTTT. Amino acids: CASSVRIGNTEAFF.

This clone showed up just once. The gene calls are TRBV18 and TRBJ1-2; TRBD1 is a possible D gene (6 bases). This CDR3 region has 15 residues. V was trimmed by 6 bases and J by 2 bases, leaving 16 bases between them. The germline V gene has CDR1 KGHSH and CDR2 LQKENI. Here the CDR3 DNA reads TGTGCCAGCTCCCCCCGGGGTGGACAGAACTATGGCTACACCTTC. It specifies CASSPRGGQNYGYTF.

This rearrangement joins TRBV5-6 to TRBJ1-4, with D perhaps matching TRBD1 (5 bases). Per the germline V gene, CDR1 is SGHDT and CDR2 is YYEEEE. The V end lost 0 bases, the J end lost 3 bases, and 6 bases lay between the germline ends. CDR3 size: 14 residues. The CDR3, as DNA: TGTGCCAGCAGCTTGGGGGGCCCTAATGAAAAACTGTTTTTT. It translates to CASSLGGPNEKLFF.

This sequence joins TRBV18 and TRBJ1-6; D uncertain. There are 13 residues in the CDR3. Trimming stripped 2 bases from V and 9 bases from J, with 8 bases between. The germline CDR1 and CDR2 sequences are KGHSH and LQKENI. CDR3 residues: CASSPDMASPLHF. CDR3 nucleotides: TGTGCCAGCTCACCAGATATGGCTTCACCCCTCCACTTT.